Presented here are 28 T cell receptor beta chains from one specimen sequenced in a study of molecular identifiers for immune sequencing clone quantification. Each CDR3 protein gets one entry after TCRdb re-called the PCR reads with MiXCR. The table lists about 640,000 distinct CDR3 sequences, less than 20% of them singletons. Sequenced: naive CD8+ T cells from blood, with Jurkat cell RNA spiked in. Subset defined: FACS-sorted CD8+CD4-CCR7+CD45RA+ naive T cells. Every receptor here comes from a human donor in good health. Some libraries in this study had Jurkat cell RNA spiked in.

The DNA for the CDR3 is TGCAGCGTGGTCACTAGCGGGGTCGCAGATACGCAGTATTTT. Translation gives CSVVTSGVADTQYF. The genes are TRBV29-1 and TRBJ2-3; 10 bases are a match to TRBD2. The V gene end was trimmed by 6 bases and the J gene end by 4 bases; junction bases not matched to a gene: 7. CDR1 and CDR2 from the germline V gene are SQVTM and ANQGSEA. There are 14 residues in the CDR3.

The gene calls are TRBV20-1 and TRBJ2-1; 7 nucleotides line up with TRBD1. V shed 4 bases and J 4 bases; nucleotides not matched to a gene: 10. Germline assignment: CDR1 DFQATT and CDR2 SNEGSKA (reference sequence). The CDR3 spans 15 residues. The CDR3 nucleotides read TGCAGTGCTATAGACCGGGACAGCGTATACAATGAGCAGTTCTTC. Translation gives CSAIDRDSVYNEQFF.

About this clonotype itself: Possible read error: a much larger clone is one base away. This likely comes from a read error, as the CDR3 has no conserved phenylalanine or tryptophan at its end. The chain couples TRBV25-1 to TRBJ1-1, with D unresolved. This CDR3 spans 11 amino acids. Germline lookup yields CDR1 MGHDK and CDR2 SYGVNS. V lost 3 bases and J 10 bases, leaving 9 bases between the germline ends. The CDR3: CASSDGRLAFL. As DNA, the CDR3 is TGTGCCAGCAGTGATGGACGTTTAGCTTTCCTT.

The chain combines TRBV9 with TRBJ2-7; 7 positions agree with TRBD2. After removal of 3 bases from V and 5 bases from J, the junction contained 11 bases not matched to a gene. CDR3 size: 15 residues. Germline CDR1 SGDLS, CDR2 YYNGEE. CDR3 sequence: CASSGPGGSPHEQYF. CDR3 sequence (DNA): TGTGCCAGCAGCGGCCCGGGGGGATCCCCCCACGAGCAGTACTTC. The complete variable domain, with remaining parts taken from reference TRBV9 and TRBJ2-7, reads DSGVTQTPKHLITATGQRVTLRCSPRSGDLSVYWYQQSLDQGLQFLIQYYNGEERAKGNILERFSAQQFPDLHSELNLSSLELGDSALYFCASSGPGGSPHEQYFGPGTRLTVT.

The chain carries TRBV20-1 and TRBJ2-7, with 11 bases that match TRBD2. The CDR3 consists of 20 residues. Germline CDR1 reads DFQATT; CDR2 reads SNEGSKA (reference sequence). V lost 2 bases to trimming and J lost 2 bases; unmatched junction nucleotides: 20. CDR3 loop: CSARRPQGGTSGILTYEQYF. CDR3 nucleotides: TGCAGTGCTAGAAGGCCCCAGGGAGGGACTAGCGGTATTCTGACCTACGAGCAGTACTTC.

This clonotype came up many times. This rearrangement joins TRBV27 to TRBJ2-3, with D uncertain. Germline CDR1 and CDR2: MNHEY and SMNVEV (reference sequence). Trimming removed 6 bases from V and 2 bases from J, with 6 bases in between. The length of the CDR3 is 12 residues. This chain's CDR3 is CASRGITDTQYF. In DNA form, the CDR3 reads TGTGCCAGCAGGGGGATCACAGATACGCAGTATTTT.

This clonotype was seen repeatedly, ten times or more. Here the CDR3 reads CASSVTYRANVLTF. CDR3 nucleotide sequence: TGCGCCAGCAGCGTGACATATCGGGCCAACGTCCTGACTTTC. The chain carries TRBV4-3 and TRBJ2-6; D call uncertain. The CDR3 is made up of 14 amino acids. Germline CDR1 LGHNA, CDR2 YSLEER. V was trimmed by 5 bases and J by 5 bases, leaving 10 bases between them.

This clonotype was seen ten or more times. The chain carries TRBV7-2 and TRBJ1-1; 8 nucleotides line up with TRBD1. J was trimmed by 1 base and V by 5 bases; bases with no gene match: 9. The CDR3 loop spans 16 amino acids. Germline V gene data show CDR1 as SGHTA and CDR2 as FQGNSA. CDR3 nucleotides: TGTGCCAGCAGCACCCCTCGCGGGACAGGGAACACTGAAGCTTTCTTT. Translated, it gives CASSTPRGTGNTEAFF.

Comment on this clonotype: A read error may explain this, as a much larger clone is one base away. The chain uses TRBV29-1 and TRBJ1-1, with TRBD1 matching over 7 bases. The CDR3 consists of 13 residues. V lost 7 bases, J lost 10 bases, and 15 bases stayed unmatched. CDR1 and CDR2 (germline): SQVTM, ANQGSEA. The CDR3 is CSGRSRGEVGAFF. The CDR3 nucleotides read TGCAGCGGGAGGAGCAGGGGGGAGGTGGGAGCTTTCTTT.

This clonotype was picked up one time. A clone one base away is much larger, so this may be a read error. The chain combines TRBV6-6 with TRBJ1-5, with 9 bases matching TRBD1. The V gene's germline CDR1 is MNHNY and CDR2 SVGAGI (reference sequence). The CDR3 consists of 14 residues. The V and J ends lost 5 bases and 6 bases, in that order; junction bases with no gene match: 5. CDR3: CASSIRQGGQPQHF. CDR3 nucleotide sequence: TGTGCCAGCAGTATTCGACAGGGGGGTCAGCCCCAGCATTTT.

In its sample, this clonotype was seen many times. The chain uses TRBV6-5 and TRBJ2-5; 14 nucleotides line up with TRBD2. V lost 4 bases, J lost 0 bases, and 10 bases stayed unmatched. The CDR3 has 19 amino acids. Germline V gene sequence: CDR1 MNHEY, CDR2 SVGAGI. CDR3 loop: CASSSLGTSGGAYQETQYF. The CDR3 nucleotides are TGTGCCAGCAGTTCCCTCGGGACTAGCGGGGGAGCTTACCAAGAGACCCAGTACTTC.

This clonotype came up many times. The rearrangement links TRBV6-4 to TRBJ1-1; no definite D call. Between the trimmed V and J ends, which lost 5 bases and 4 bases, there was a span of 11 bases. The CDR3 is 13 residues long. Germline CDR1 reads MRHNA; CDR2 reads SNTAGT. As DNA, the CDR3 is TGTGCCAGCAGTACCGTCCCGGGCACTGAAGCTTTCTTT. Translating it yields CASSTVPGTEAFF.

This clonotype was counted once. This chain links TRBV7-2 with TRBJ2-5; no definite D call. V was trimmed by 6 bases and J by 0 bases, leaving 23 bases between them. CDR3 size: 18 residues. Germline CDR1 and CDR2: SGHTA and FQGNSA. The CDR3: CASSHVDTCSNDQETQYF. The DNA for the CDR3 is TGTGCCAGCAGTCACGTTGATACATGCTCCAATGACCAAGAGACCCAGTACTTC.

As regards this clonotype: This sequence may be a read error, since a much larger clone differs from it by one base. The chain couples TRBV7-9 to TRBJ2-5, with 10 bases identical to TRBD1. The CDR3 contains 15 residues. The germline gives CDR1 SEHNR, CDR2 FQNEAQ (reference sequence). The DNA of the CDR3 is TGTGCCAGCAGCCACCGGACAGGGGGGCAAGAGACCCGGTACTTC. This sequence encodes CASSHRTGGQETRYF.

This clonotype was seen ten or more times. The rearrangement uses TRBV30 and TRBJ2-7; D is ambiguous. This CDR3 has 12 amino acids. CDR1 is GTSNPN, CDR2 SVGIG, per germline (reference sequence). V gave up 2 bases and J gave up 5 bases, with 10 bases separating them. The CDR3 region is CAWSLLLDEQYF. The CDR3 bases are TGTGCCTGGAGTTTATTGCTGGACGAGCAGTACTTC.

The chain links TRBV6-2 or TRBV6-3 to TRBJ2-3; D assignment may be TRBD1 or TRBD2 (6 bases each). Between the trimmed V and J ends, which lost 2 bases and 2 bases, there was a span of 11 bases. Germline lookup yields CDR1 MNHEY and CDR2 SVGEGT. The CDR3 is made up of 15 amino acids. In nucleotides, the CDR3 is TGTGCCAGCAGTTACCGGGGGCTATTCACAGATACGCAGTATTTT. Protein: CASSYRGLFTDTQYF.

At least ten counts were recorded for this clonotype. The chain carries TRBV4-3 and TRBJ2-2; 9 bases line up with TRBD2. The ends lost 0 bases at V and 6 bases at J; junction bases unmatched: 8. CDR1 is LGHNA and CDR2 is YSLEER in the germline V gene. CDR3 size: 17 residues. The CDR3 protein is CASSQDRGGGAAGELFF. In DNA form, the CDR3 reads TGCGCCAGCAGCCAAGATAGAGGCGGGGGGGCGGCCGGGGAGCTGTTTTTT.

With respect to this clonotype: A clone one base away is much larger, so this may be a read error. The rearrangement links TRBV6-5 to TRBJ1-4; 7 nucleotides align to TRBD1. This CDR3 region has 16 residues. Germline V gene lookup returns CDR1 MNHEY and CDR2 SVGAGI. As DNA, the CDR3 is TGTGCCAGCAGTTACACAGGGGTTCTGGCTAATGAAAAACTGTCTTTT. This sequence encodes CASSYTGVLANEKLSF.

This clonotype was counted at least ten times. The chain employs TRBV28 and TRBJ2-7; 8 bases are shared with TRBD1. The CDR3 is made up of 14 amino acids. Trimming at V came to 7 bases and at J to 0 bases, leaving 5 bases not matched to a gene. From germline, CDR1 is MDHEN and CDR2 SYDVKM. Here the CDR3 DNA reads TGTGCCAGCACAGAGACAGGGGCCTCCTACGAGCAGTACTTC. Translating gives CASTETGASYEQYF.

In its sample, this clonotype was seen many times. The chain employs TRBV5-1 and TRBJ2-2; D is uncertain. The V end lost 4 bases, the J end lost 4 bases, and 8 bases lay between the germline ends. This CDR3 spans 13 amino acids. In germline, CDR1 is SGHRS, CDR2 YFSETQ. The CDR3 nucleotides are TGCGCCAGCAGCCCAATTCTCACCGGGGAGCTGTTTTTT. It specifies CASSPILTGELFF.

This clonotype has a handful of counts. The chain couples TRBV14 to TRBJ2-2, with D maybe TRBD1 (5 bases). Trimming removed 0 bases from V and 1 base from J, with 9 bases in between. Germline V CDR1 and CDR2: SGHDN, FVKESK. This CDR3 is built from 16 residues. The CDR3 sequence is CASSQDWGQNTGELFF. The CDR3 coding sequence is TGTGCCAGCAGCCAAGATTGGGGCCAGAACACCGGGGAGCTGTTTTTT.

With respect to this clonotype: Relative to the germline gene, one junction end is altered; a read error may explain this. The chain couples TRBV6-1 to TRBJ2-5, with unresolved D. The CDR3 runs 16 residues. The germline CDR1 and CDR2 sequences are MNHNS and SASEGT. This CDR3 is CPSTPRPARSEETQYF. CDR3 in DNA: TGTCCCAGCACCCCACGACCTGCGAGGTCCGAAGAGACCCAGTACTTC.

The genes are TRBV7-6 and TRBJ2-1; 8 bases align to TRBD2. CDR1 is SGHVS and CDR2 is FNYEAQ in the germline V gene. This CDR3 is 16 amino acids long. V was pared by 5 bases and J by 1 base, with 7 bases of the junction left unmatched. The CDR3 DNA follows: TGTGCCAGCAGCAGATCCAAGCGGGAGTCCTACAATGAGCAGTTCTTC. It is translated as CASSRSKRESYNEQFF.

This clonotype was counted at least ten times. The chain uses TRBV4-3 and TRBJ2-3; 7 bases map to TRBD1. Germline V gene sequence: CDR1 LGHNA, CDR2 YSLEER. The CDR3 length is 16 residues. The V and J ends lost 3 bases and 2 bases, in that order; junction bases with no gene match: 8. CDR3 protein: CASSQHGTAITDTQYF. In DNA form, the CDR3 reads TGCGCCAGCAGCCAGCATGGGACAGCGATCACAGATACGCAGTATTTT.

This clonotype has at least ten counts. The chain joins TRBV7-2 to TRBJ2-5; D is undetermined. The germline V gene has CDR1 SGHTA and CDR2 FQGNSA. The CDR3 consists of 14 residues. The V end was cut by 5 bases, the J end by 2 bases, with 12 bases between. The DNA for the CDR3 is TGTGCCAGCAGCCAAGGCCCGGCACAAGAGACCCAGTACTTC. Its protein is CASSQGPAQETQYF.

As to this clonotype: Lacking the conserved final phenylalanine or tryptophan, this CDR3 likely reflects a read error. This rearrangement joins TRBV27 to TRBJ1-4; D gene unclear. This CDR3 comprises 14 residues. Germline values: CDR1 MNHEY, CDR2 SMNVEV (reference sequence). V dropped 5 bases and J dropped 2 bases, with 9 bases sitting between them. CDR3 in amino acids: CASSQWDTNEKLFS. CDR3 nucleotide sequence: TGTGCCAGCAGTCAGTGGGATACTAATGAAAAACTGTTTTCT.

This clonotype was observed many times. The V gene is TRBV30, the J gene TRBJ2-4, with TRBD1 matching over 10 bases. This CDR3 comprises 15 residues. Per the germline V gene, CDR1 is GTSNPN and CDR2 is SVGIG (reference sequence). V lost 2 bases to trimming and J lost 3 bases; unmatched junction nucleotides: 4. CDR3 coding DNA: TGTGCCTGGAGTCCCGGACAGGGGGTCAAAAACATTCAGTACTTC. It codes for CAWSPGQGVKNIQYF.

This clonotype was detected ten times or more. The V and J genes are TRBV7-9 and TRBJ2-3; 7 bases fit TRBD2. V lost 5 bases, J lost 2 bases, and 1 base stayed unmatched. Germline lookup yields CDR1 SEHNR and CDR2 FQNEAQ (reference sequence). The CDR3 has 13 residues. The CDR3 loop reads CASSERDTDTQYF. CDR3 nucleotide sequence: TGTGCCAGCAGCGAGCGGGACACAGATACGCAGTATTTT.